This TCR beta chain appears in the sequencing data of a study of shared clonotypes between healthy human individuals. The CDR3 consists of 13 residues. Germline lookup yields CDR1 SGDLS and CDR2 YYNGEE. Between the trimmed V and J ends, which lost 1 base and 5 bases, there was a span of 7 bases. CD45RO-negative CD8 cells positively selected for CCR7 made up the naive population, which excluded terminally differentiated effector memory CD45RA+ cells. This table comes from immunoSEQ multiplex PCR, and its TCRdb copy is limited to in-frame clones, with some not included. The table shows approximately 2,000,000 clones, with 80% to 95% occurring only once.

Sample: naive CD8+ T cells from PBMCs. This sequence was found in a young man in good health. Some clones in this sample may be carry-over from other donors' samples. V is TRBV9 and J is TRBJ2-1; maybe TRBD1 (6 bases). CDR3 bases: TGTGCCAGCAGCGTACAGGGGCACAATGAGCAGTTCTTC. Its translation is CASSVQGHNEQFF. The variable domain in full, completed from reference TRBV9 and TRBJ2-1, reads DSGVTQTPKHLITATGQRVTLRCSPRSGDLSVYWYQQSLDQGLQFLIQYYNGEERAKGNILERFSAQQFPDLHSELNLSSLELGDSALYFCASSVQGHNEQFFGPGTRLTVL.